This T cell receptor beta chain was recovered during a study of human T cells and chemical hapten exposure. Trimming pared 2 bases from V and 1 base from J, leaving 17 bases between. The germline V gene encodes CDR1 WNHNN and CDR2 SYGVQD (reference sequence). CDR3 size: 18 residues. Unique molecular identifiers were linked by the library to individual cDNA molecules. TCRdb called the RACE reads again in MiXCR, with one record for every CDR3 protein. The repertoire holds 45,000 to 60,000 distinct CDR3 sequences, with roughly a tenth as singletons. Time point specified: patch test 1, 2 weeks after DPC sensitization. As for treatment: therapeutic diphenylcyclopropenone sensitization with weekly scalp DPC. Those who donated were patients with alopecia, 18 to 70 years of age, and suitable for DPC. There are a few counts of this clonotype.

Material: whole blood, obtained in connection with sensitization to the hapten diphenylcyclopropenone (DPC). This TCR was recovered from a woman between 40 and 55 years old with alopecia areata. Some clones in this sample may be carry-over from other donors' samples. V is TRBV10-1 and J is TRBJ2-2; D ambiguous. The DNA for the CDR3 is TGCGCCAGCAGTGAGCCAGAGGTAGTAGAGATGAACACCGGGGAGCTGTTTTTT. It translates to CASSEPEVVEMNTGELFF.